The clone carrying this T cell receptor (beta chain) was picked up one time. Its antigen is not identified. The germline CDR1 and CDR2 sequences are SGHVS and FNYEAQ. Trimming left V 5 bases short and J 6 bases short, with 18 bases between. This CDR3 is built from 15 residues. This record belongs to a study of shared clonotypes between healthy human individuals. As for the study in general: Researchers assigned three CD4 naive, three CD4 memory, two CD8 naive and one CD8 memory plate to each donor. Study-wide findings and caveats: The study found roughly 5% of naive CD4 clonotypes shared across a few donors. Among donors, the sharing of clonotypes was expected to be influenced by sequencing depth.

The CD4+ fraction was divided into a CD45RA+ naive subset and a CD45RA-negative memory subset. Profiling relied on immunoSEQ multiplex PCR, and the TCRdb table lists in-frame clones only, not all of them. The data show some 2.4 million clones, with approximately 94% seen just once and 0.36% held by the top ten. What was sequenced was naive CD4+ T cells from PBMCs. Subset meaning: CD45RA+ positively selected. V and J are TRBV7-6 and TRBJ2-3, with no clear D. This sequence originates from a man between 18 and 29 years old in good health. Some clones in this sample may be carry-over from other donors' samples. The CDR3 protein is CASSLPWSGADTQYF. In DNA form, the CDR3 reads TGTGCCAGCAGCCTGCCCTGGTCAGGTGCCGATACGCAGTATTTT.